Sequencing of this TCR beta chain was carried out in a study of blood T cell repertoires in COVID-19. About the research overall: T cells, B-cell-depleted T cells, or PBMCs provided the cDNA or gDNA that served as material.

Study processing details: Amplification with reference gene primers provided the estimates of nucleated cell counts. Sequencing was performed with immunoSEQ multiplex PCR; in TCRdb, only in-frame clones are kept and a portion is missing. From that table come the V and J calls and clone size; the DNA was used to work out D and trimming. The sample gives about 170,000 clones, 80% to 90% of which show up once; roughly 2.7% is in the top ten. This CDR3 is 14 amino acids long. V was shortened by 8 bases and J by 0 bases, with 10 bases between the two germline ends. Germline CDR1 and CDR2: MNHNS and SASEGT.

The V gene is TRBV6-1, the J gene TRBJ2-2; D is possibly TRBD1 (6 bases). This receptor was obtained from a woman older than 75 with COVID-19, enrolled during active disease. The sample comprised peripheral blood. CDR3 sequence: CASGGGANTGELFF. The CDR3 nucleotides read TGTGCCAGCGGGGGCGGAGCGAACACCGGGGAGCTGTTTTTT.